Described below is a single T cell receptor beta chain sequence and its context. Its antigen is undetermined. The sample originates from a study of cytomegalovirus exposure and HLA in healthy donors. This CDR3 has 17 amino acids. In germline, CDR1 is MNHNS, CDR2 SASEGT. V was clipped by 4 bases and J by 3 bases, with 22 bases between them. Findings and limits, study-wide: The records held CMV serostatus as the only immune exposure information.

Primers: 60 Vbeta forward and 13 Jbeta reverse. Using immunoSEQ multiplex PCR, the repertoire was profiled, and TCRdb retains in-frame clones only, with some absent. This sample has about 150,000 clones, with approximately 85% found just once. Sample: PBMCs. This clonotype was sampled from a woman between 40 and 50 years old in good health and CMV-seronegative. The chain couples TRBV6-1 to TRBJ2-7; perhaps TRBD2 as D (6 bases). The CDR3 region is CASSGAPLTRDNYEQYF. CDR3 DNA sequence: TGTGCCAGCAGTGGAGCGCCCCTGACTAGGGATAACTACGAGCAGTACTTC.